This TCR beta chain emerged from a study of brain T cells in children with intractable seizures (dated by TCRdb to the early 2020s). Background for the entire study: Resected brain tissue from about 48 pediatric epilepsy surgery cases was initially screened for immune gene transcripts with a NanoString immunology panel. Among the roughly twelve selected surgery cases, pre-surgery blood was additionally sequenced for eight, leaving four cases with brain tissue only. General findings and caveats noted by the study authors: Because sequencing depth differed between pre- and post-surgery blood, the absence of clones from the pre-surgery sample may reflect undersampling. Viral specificity was inferred only from CDR3 sequence similarity, and patients' HCMV serostatus was unknown.

The time point label for this specimen denotes: resected brain tissue, or blood drawn just prior to surgery. Surgery cases with the highest brain T cell transcript signatures were selected for TCR beta chain sequencing of brain tissue and, where available, blood. Before surgery, patients had received at least one anti-epileptic drug. TCR-sequenced patients were children with drug-resistant epilepsy due to tuberous sclerosis complex, focal cortical dysplasia, Rasmussen encephalitis or hemimegalencephaly. Bulk genomic DNA was isolated from unsorted brain tissue and whole blood using the Monarch genomic DNA purification kit. Comments on this clone: The antigen it recognizes is unknown. Per-base qualities were not stored, and no clone one base away is much larger.

TCR beta chain sequences were generated from genomic DNA using the immunoSEQ assay. In the paper's pipeline: CDR3 sequences not starting with the conserved framework cysteine at position 104 were manually removed. To get clonality, the normalized Shannon's Diversity Index was subtracted from one, giving values from 0 (maximal diversity) to 1 (oligoclonal). To check whether a given CDR3 had different frequencies in two samples, for example brain versus blood, chi-squared comparison-of-proportions tests were used. Public clonotypes were found through immuneACCESS searches, while the VDJdb browser was used to judge similarity to known antiviral clonotypes. Held by TCRdb, this immuneACCESS table contains in-frame sequences only and omits some clones. Under half of the omission traces to an unresolved V gene where checked; the cause of the rest is unknown. V, J and clone size are taken as reported in that table, and D and trimming were inferred from the DNA itself. The sample has approximately 41,000 clones on record, about nine tenths of them singletons. Approximately 6% of the sample goes to the ten largest clones.

Reading the germline V gene gives CDR1 SGHAT and CDR2 FQNNGV. From the cysteine through the phenylalanine, the CDR3 covers 13 amino acids. The kept DNA is CDR3 alone, 39 bases in frame from the first base. Trimming at the junction amounts to 5 bases on V and 7 bases on J, and the germline ends lie 11 bases apart. This receptor chain uses TRBV11-2 and TRBJ2-2; the D gene identity is not certain. The input for sequencing was peripheral blood, taken at surgery. This clonotype was obtained from a girl under 10 years old with tuberous sclerosis and intractable seizures. The nucleotides read TGTGCCAGCAGCCCGTCAGTGTACGGGGAGCTGTTTTTT. Its coded protein is CASSPSVYGELFF.